Included here is one TCR beta chain sequence, with context. Its antigen is as yet unknown. An approximately 130-subject validation cohort, separate from the approximately 720-subject first cohort, supplied the donors. The V gene's germline CDR1 is LNHNV and CDR2 YYDKDF (reference sequence). The ends were cut back, 1 base at V and 5 bases at J, with 17 bases in the middle. This CDR3 comprises 16 residues. This sample is drawn from a study of cytomegalovirus exposure and HLA in healthy donors. Findings of the study overall: Across donors, most TCRs were seen rarely, yet some public ones were widespread. The tendency of first-cohort TCR clusters to co-occur in the roughly 120 validation repertoires was identified by a subsequent analysis. According to the study, 160 or so TCR beta chains were cytomegalovirus-associated.

Sequenced by immunoSEQ multiplex PCR; TCRdb stores in-frame clones only, minus some. The sample lists 73,000 or so clones, roughly 93% occurring once. The V and J genes are TRBV15 and TRBJ2-5, with a tentative D call TRBD2 (6 bases). The clonotype comes from a woman aged 18-29 years in good health and CMV-seropositive. Input material: PBMCs. CDR3 nucleotides: TGTGCCACCAGCAGAGTGTCGTTCGGAGGGACGGAGACCCAGTACTTC. As protein: CATSRVSFGGTETQYF. The complete variable domain, with remaining parts taken from reference TRBV15 and TRBJ2-5, reads DAMVIQNPRYQVTQFGKPVTLSCSQTLNHNVMYWYQQKSSQAPKLLFHYYDKDFNNEADTPDNFQSRRPNTSFCFLDIRSPGLGDTAMYLCATSRVSFGGTETQYFGPGTRLLVL.